This entry describes one TCR beta chain. Its antigen is still unknown. These data originate in a study of glioma-infiltrating T cells. CDR3 size: 15 residues. The V gene end was trimmed by 3 bases and the J gene end by 8 bases; junction bases not matched to a gene: 9. Study-wide points: Above-expected tissue-blood divergence occurred in all gliomas, most in low-grade ones. Tissue and blood shared very few CDR3 sequences.

Amplification of TCR alpha and beta CDR3 regions from RNA used iRepertoire nested multiplex PCR. TCRdb called the multiplex PCR reads again in MiXCR, with one record for every CDR3 protein. The sample comprises 93,000 or so distinct CDR3 sequences, about 30% of which are singletons, and about 40% rests with the top ten. The sequence was obtained from a human donor with low-grade glioma or glioblastoma, undergoing nonglioma brain surgery, or in good health (not recorded which). The sample taken for sequencing was glioma tissue, nonneoplastic brain tissue, or PBMCs (not recorded which). The chain has TRBV12-3 or TRBV12-4 and TRBJ1-4; 7 bases fit TRBD1. This CDR3 reads CASSLRQGGDEKLFF. In DNA, the CDR3 is TGTGCCAGCAGTTTGCGACAGGGAGGGGACGAAAAACTGTTTTTT.